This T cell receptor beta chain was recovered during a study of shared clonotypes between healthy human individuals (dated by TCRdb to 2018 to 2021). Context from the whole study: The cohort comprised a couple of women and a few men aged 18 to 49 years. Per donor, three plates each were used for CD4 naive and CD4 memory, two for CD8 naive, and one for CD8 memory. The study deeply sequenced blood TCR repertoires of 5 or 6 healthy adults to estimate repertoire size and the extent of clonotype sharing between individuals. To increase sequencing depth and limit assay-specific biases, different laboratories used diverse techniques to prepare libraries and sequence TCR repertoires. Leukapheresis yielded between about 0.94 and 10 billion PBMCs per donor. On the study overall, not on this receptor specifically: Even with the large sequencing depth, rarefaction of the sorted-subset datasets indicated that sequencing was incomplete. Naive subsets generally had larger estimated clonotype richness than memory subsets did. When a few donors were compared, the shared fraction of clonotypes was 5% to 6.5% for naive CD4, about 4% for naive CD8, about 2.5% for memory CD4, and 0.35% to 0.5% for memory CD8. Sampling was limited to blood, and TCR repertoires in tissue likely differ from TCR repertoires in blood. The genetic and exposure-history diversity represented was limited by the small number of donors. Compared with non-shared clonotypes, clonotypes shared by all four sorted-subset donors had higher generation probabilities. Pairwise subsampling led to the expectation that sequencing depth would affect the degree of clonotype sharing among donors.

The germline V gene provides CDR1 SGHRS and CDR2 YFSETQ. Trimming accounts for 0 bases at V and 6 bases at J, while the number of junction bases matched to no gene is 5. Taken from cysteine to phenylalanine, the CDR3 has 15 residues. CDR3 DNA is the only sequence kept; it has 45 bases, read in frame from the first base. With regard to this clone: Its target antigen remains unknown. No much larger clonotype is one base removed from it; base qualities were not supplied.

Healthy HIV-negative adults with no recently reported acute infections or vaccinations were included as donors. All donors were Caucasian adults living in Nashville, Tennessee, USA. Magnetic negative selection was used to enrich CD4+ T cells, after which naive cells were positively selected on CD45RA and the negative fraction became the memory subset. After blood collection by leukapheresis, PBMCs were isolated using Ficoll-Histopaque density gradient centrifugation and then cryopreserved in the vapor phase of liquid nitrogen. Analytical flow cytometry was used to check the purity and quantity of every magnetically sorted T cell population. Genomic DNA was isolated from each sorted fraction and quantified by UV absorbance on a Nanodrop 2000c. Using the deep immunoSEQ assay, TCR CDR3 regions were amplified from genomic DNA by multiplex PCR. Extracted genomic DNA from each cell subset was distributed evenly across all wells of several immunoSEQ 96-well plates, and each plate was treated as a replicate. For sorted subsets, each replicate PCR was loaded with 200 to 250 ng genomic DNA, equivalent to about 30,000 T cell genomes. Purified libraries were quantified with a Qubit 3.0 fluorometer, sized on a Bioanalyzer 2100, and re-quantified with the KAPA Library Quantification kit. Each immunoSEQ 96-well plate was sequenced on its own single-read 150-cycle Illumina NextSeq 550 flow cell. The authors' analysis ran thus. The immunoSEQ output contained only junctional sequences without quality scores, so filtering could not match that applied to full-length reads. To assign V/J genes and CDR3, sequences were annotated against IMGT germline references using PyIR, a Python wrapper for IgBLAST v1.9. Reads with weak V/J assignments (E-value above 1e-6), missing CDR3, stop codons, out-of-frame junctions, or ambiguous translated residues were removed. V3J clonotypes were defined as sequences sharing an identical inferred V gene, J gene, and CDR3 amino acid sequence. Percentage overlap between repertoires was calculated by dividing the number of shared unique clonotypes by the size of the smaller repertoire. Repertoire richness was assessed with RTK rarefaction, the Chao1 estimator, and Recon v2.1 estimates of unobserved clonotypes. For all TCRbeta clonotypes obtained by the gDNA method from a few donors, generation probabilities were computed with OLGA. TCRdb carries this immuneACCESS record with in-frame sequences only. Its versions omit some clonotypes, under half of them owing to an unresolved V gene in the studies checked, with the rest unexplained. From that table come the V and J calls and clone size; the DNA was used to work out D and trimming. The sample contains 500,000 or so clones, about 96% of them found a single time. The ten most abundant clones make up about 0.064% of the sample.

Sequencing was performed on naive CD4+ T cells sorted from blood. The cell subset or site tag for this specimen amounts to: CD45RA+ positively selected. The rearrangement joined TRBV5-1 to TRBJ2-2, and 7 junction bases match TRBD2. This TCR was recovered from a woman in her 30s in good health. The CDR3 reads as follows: CASSLERGGAGELFF. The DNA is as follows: TGCGCCAGCAGCTTGGAGCGGGGTGGGGCCGGGGAGCTGTTTTTT.